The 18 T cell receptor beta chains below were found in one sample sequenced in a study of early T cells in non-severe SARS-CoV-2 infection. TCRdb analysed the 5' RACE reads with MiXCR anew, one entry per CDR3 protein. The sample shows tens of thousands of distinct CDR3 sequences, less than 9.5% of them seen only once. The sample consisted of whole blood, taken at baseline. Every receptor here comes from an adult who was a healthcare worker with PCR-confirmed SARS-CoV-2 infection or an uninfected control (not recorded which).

CDR3 in amino acids: CASSYSIGSSGNTIYF. CDR3 bases: TGTGCCAGCAGTTACTCGATTGGGAGCTCTGGAAACACCATATATTTT. The chain recombines TRBV6-5 with TRBJ1-3; the D is unclear. Trimming shortened V by 0 bases and J by 0 bases, and 9 bases separated the two germline ends. The CDR3 has 16 residues. Per the germline V gene, CDR1 is MNHEY and CDR2 is SVGAGI.

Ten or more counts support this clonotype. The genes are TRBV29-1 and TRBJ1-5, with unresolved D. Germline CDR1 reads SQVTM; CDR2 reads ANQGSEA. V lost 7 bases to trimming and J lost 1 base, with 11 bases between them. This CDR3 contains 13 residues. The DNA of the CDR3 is TGCAGCGCTACAGACGGGAGCAATCAGCCCCAGCATTTT. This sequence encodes CSATDGSNQPQHF.

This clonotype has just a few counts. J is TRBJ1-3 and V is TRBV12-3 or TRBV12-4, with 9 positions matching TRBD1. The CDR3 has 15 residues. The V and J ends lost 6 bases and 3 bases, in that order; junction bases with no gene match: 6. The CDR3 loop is CASRLTGGHGNTIYF. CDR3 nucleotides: TGTGCCAGCAGACTGACAGGGGGTCATGGAAACACCATATATTTT.

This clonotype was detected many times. CDR3 sequence (DNA): TGTGCCATCAGTGAACAGACAAATGAAAAACTGTTTTTT. It encodes CAISEQTNEKLFF. The chain employs TRBV10-3 and TRBJ1-4; D is unresolved. The CDR3 is 13 amino acids. The V end lost 3 bases, the J end lost 5 bases, and 7 bases lay between the germline ends. The V gene's germline CDR1 is ENHRY and CDR2 SYGVKD.

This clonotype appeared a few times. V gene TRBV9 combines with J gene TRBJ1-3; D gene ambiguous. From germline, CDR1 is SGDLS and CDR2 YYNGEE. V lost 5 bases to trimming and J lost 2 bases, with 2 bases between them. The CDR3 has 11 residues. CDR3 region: CASSTGNTIYF. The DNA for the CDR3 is TGTGCCAGCAGTACTGGAAACACCATATATTTT.

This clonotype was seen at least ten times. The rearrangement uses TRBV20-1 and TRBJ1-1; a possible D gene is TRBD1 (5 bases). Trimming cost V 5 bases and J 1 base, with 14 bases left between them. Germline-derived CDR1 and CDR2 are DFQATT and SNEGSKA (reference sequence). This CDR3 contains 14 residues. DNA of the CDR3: TGCAGTGCTCTCCATTTCGGGGGGAACACTGAAGCTTTCTTT. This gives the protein CSALHFGGNTEAFF.

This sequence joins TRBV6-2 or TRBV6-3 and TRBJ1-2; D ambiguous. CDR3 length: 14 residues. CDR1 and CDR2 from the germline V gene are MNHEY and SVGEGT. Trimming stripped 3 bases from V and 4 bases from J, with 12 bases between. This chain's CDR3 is CASSYVSRIYGYTF. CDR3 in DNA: TGTGCCAGCAGTTATGTATCGAGGATCTATGGCTACACCTTC.

The CDR3 DNA is TGTGCCAGCAGTTTCCAAGCGGGAGAGGTTACCGGGGAGCTGTTTTTT. It is translated as CASSFQAGEVTGELFF. The chain has TRBV12-3 or TRBV12-4 and TRBJ2-2; TRBD2 matches at 8 bases. The CDR3 totals 16 residues. V shed 3 bases, J shed 5 bases, and the junction held 8 bases outside the gene matches.

CDR3 in DNA: TGCGCCAGCAGCTGGACAGGGGATCCCGGGGAGCTGTTTTTT. Translation gives CASSWTGDPGELFF. V usage is TRBV5-1 and J usage is TRBJ2-2, with 9 positions matching TRBD1. Unmatched junction bases numbered 3, after V lost 3 bases and J lost 6 bases. The CDR3 is 14 residues long. Germline V gives CDR1 SGHRS, CDR2 YFSETQ.

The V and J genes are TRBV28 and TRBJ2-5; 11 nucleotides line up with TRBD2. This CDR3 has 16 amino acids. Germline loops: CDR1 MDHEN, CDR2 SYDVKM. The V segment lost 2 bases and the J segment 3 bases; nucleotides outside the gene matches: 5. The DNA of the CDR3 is TGTGCCAGCAGTTTAGTACTAGCGGGAGTTAAAGAGACCCAGTACTTC. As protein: CASSLVLAGVKETQYF.

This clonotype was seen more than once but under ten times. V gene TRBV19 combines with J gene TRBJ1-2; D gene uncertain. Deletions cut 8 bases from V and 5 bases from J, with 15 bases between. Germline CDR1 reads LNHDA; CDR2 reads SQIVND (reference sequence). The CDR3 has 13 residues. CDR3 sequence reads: CASAPQNKYGYTF. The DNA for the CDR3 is TGTGCCAGTGCGCCACAGAATAAGTATGGCTACACCTTC.

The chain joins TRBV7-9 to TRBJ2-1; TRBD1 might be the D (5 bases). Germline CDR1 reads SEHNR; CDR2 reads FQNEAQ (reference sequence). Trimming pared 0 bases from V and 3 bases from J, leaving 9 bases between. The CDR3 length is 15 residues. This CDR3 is CASSLAQGSYNEQFF. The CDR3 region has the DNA TGTGCCAGCAGCTTAGCTCAGGGAAGCTACAATGAGCAGTTCTTC.

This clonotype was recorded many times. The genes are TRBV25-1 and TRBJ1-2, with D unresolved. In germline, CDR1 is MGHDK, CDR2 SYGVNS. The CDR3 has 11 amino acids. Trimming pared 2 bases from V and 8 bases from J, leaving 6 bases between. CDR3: CASSEDGGYTF. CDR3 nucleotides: TGTGCCAGCAGTGAAGATGGGGGCTACACCTTC.

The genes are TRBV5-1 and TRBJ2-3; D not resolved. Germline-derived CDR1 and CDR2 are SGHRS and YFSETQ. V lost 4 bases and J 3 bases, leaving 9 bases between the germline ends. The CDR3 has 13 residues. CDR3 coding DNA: TGCGCCAGCAGCCACAAGGCAACAGATACGCAGTATTTT. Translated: CASSHKATDTQYF. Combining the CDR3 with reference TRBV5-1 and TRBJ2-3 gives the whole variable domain KAGVTQTPRYLIKTRGQQVTLSCSPISGHRSVSWYQQTPGQGLQFLFEYFSETQRNKGNFPGRFSGRQFSNSRSEMNVSTLELGDSALYLCASSHKATDTQYFGPGTRLTVL.

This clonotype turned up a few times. The CDR3 region is CASSLGTASTETQYF. Here the CDR3 DNA reads TGTGCCAGCAGCTTAGGGACAGCCAGCACAGAGACCCAGTACTTC. This chain joins TRBV7-8 and TRBJ2-5; the D gene is possibly TRBD1 (6 bases). CDR1 is SGHVS and CDR2 is FQNEAQ in the germline V gene. The CDR3 covers 15 residues. The germline V and J ends were trimmed by 1 base and 4 bases, with 13 bases remaining between them.

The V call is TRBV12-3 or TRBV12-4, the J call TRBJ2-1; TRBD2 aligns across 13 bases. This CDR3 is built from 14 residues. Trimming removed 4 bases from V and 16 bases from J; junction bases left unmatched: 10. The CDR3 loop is CASSSGTSGKLGFF. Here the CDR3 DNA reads TGTGCCAGCAGTTCCGGGACTAGCGGGAAGTTGGGCTTCTTC.

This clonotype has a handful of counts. CDR3 region: CASTDGWDEQYF. The CDR3 DNA is TGCGCCAGCACGGACGGATGGGACGAGCAGTACTTC. This chain links TRBV5-1 with TRBJ2-7, with D uncertain. The CDR3 loop spans 12 amino acids. The V and J ends lost 6 bases and 5 bases respectively, with 12 bases between them. In germline, CDR1 is SGHRS, CDR2 YFSETQ.

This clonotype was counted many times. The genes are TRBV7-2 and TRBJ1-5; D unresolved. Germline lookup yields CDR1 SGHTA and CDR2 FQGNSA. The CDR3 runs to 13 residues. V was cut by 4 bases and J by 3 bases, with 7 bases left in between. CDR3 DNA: TGTGCCAGCAGCTCAGAGAACAATCAGCCCCAGCATTTT. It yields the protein CASSSENNQPQHF.